This entry concerns a single T cell receptor beta chain. Its antigen is unknown. This CDR3 spans 15 amino acids. From germline, CDR1 is SGHDT and CDR2 YYEEEE. Trimming cost V 0 bases and J 4 bases; bases outside gene matches: 4. The PCR had 60 Vbeta and 13 Jbeta primers. Sequenced by immunoSEQ multiplex PCR; TCRdb stores in-frame clones only, minus some. The repertoire holds roughly 150,000 clones, with 60% to 85% as singletons. This record comes from a study of cytomegalovirus exposure and HLA in healthy donors. Study-level points and caveats: V- and J-gene trimming in TCR beta was tied to a missense DCLRE1C variant by an analysis performed later. The classifier reportedly diagnosed cytomegalovirus status with high specificity and sensitivity. Some TCR beta chains (roughly 150 of them) were listed as cytomegalovirus-associated.

Donors were nominally healthy when sampled, though unrecorded immune exposures were likely. This sequence was found in a man aged 45-60 years in good health and CMV-seropositive. The J gene is TRBJ2-7, the V gene TRBV5-6; 10 positions agree with TRBD2. Sequencing used PBMCs. This chain's CDR3 is CASSLALAGDYEQYF. Written as DNA, the CDR3 is TGTGCCAGCAGCTTGGCCCTAGCGGGGGATTACGAGCAGTACTTC.